This entry concerns a single T cell receptor (beta chain). Its antigen is still unknown. This record comes from a study of cytomegalovirus exposure and HLA in healthy donors. Study-wide results and caveats: It was assumed in the presence/absence analyses that sequencing depth was roughly uniform across donors. A highly shared variant cluster was judged a likely technical artifact.

The germline gives CDR1 SGHTS, CDR2 YDEGEE. CDR3 length: 12 amino acids. V shed 2 bases and J shed 7 bases, with 7 bases lying between them. The primer mix had 60 Vbeta and 13 Jbeta primers. TCRdb's copy holds only in-frame clones and misses some; the assay was immunoSEQ multiplex PCR. Among approximately 150,000 clones, 60% to 80% were seen once, and the ten largest hold about 13%. This receptor was identified in a woman between 50 and 59 years old in good health and CMV-seropositive. The chain is built from TRBV5-8 and TRBJ2-1; D is undetermined. Source material: PBMCs. In nucleotides, the CDR3 is TGTGCCAGCAGCTTCGCCCGGAATGAGCAGTTCTTC. It encodes CASSFARNEQFF.